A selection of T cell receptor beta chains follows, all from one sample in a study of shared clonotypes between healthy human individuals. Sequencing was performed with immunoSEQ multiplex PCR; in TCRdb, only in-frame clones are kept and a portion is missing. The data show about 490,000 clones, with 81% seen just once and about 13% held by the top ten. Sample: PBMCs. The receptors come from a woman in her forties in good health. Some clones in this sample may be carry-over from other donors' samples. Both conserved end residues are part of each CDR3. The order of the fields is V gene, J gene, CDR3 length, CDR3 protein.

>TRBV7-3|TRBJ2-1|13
CASSPPGDNEQFF
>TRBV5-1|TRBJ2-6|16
CASSHRTGQGANVLTF
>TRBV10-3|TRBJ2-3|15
CAIRGLASSTDTQYF
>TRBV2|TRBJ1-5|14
CASSGGQGNQPQHF
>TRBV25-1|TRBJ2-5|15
CASSEGTGRRETQYF
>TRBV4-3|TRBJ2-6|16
CASSQGFSGGANVLTF
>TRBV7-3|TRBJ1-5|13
CASSLSGNQPQHF
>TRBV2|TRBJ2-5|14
CASSEGRGGETQYF
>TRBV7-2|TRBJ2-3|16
CASSPLDGRGTDTQYF
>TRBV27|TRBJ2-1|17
CASSFYGTSGGNNEQFF
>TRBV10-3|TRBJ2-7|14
CAIANDRGMDEQYF
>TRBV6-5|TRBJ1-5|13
CASSRRRDQPQHF
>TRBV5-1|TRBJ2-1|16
CASSPTGTSGVGEQFF
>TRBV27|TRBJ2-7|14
CASSSTGGATEQYF
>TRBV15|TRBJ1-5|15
CATSSRRDSNQPQHF
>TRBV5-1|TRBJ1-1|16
CASRRKTGLYDTEAFF
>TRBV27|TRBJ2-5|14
CASSRGQGRETQYF
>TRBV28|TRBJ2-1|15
CASSLLAGLYNEQFF
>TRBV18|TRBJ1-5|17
CASSPVGVRAAYQPQHF
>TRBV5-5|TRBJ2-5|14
CASSLGGFQETQYF
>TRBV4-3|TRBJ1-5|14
CASSQDRGSQPQHF
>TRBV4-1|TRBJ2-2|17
CASSPTEGLAGRGELFF
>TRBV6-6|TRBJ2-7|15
CASSKDGGVSYEQYF
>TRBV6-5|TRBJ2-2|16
CASSYSYGRVTGELFF
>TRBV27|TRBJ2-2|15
CASSTLAGDAGELFF
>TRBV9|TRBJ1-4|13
CASSVEQGEKLFF
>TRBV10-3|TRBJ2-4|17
CAISESSGGRAKNIQYF
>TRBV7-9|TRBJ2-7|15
CASNPGRGTSYEQYF
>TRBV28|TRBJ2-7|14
CASSTHGSSYEQYF
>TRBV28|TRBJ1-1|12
CASSGKGQRAFF
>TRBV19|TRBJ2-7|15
CASSSGRQASYEQYF
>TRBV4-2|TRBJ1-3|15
CASSQGQGAGNTIYF
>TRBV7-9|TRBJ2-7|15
CASSKLAGGSYEQYF
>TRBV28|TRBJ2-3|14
CASSRADPTDTQYF
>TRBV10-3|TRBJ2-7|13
CASTKGESYEQYF
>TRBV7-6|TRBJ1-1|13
CASSSLMNTEAFF
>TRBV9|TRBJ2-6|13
CASSSWGANVLTF
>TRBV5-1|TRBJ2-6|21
CASRPWGDFGQGDPGANVLTF
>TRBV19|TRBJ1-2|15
CASSIRIGGLYGYTF
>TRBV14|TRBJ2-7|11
CARATGYEQYF
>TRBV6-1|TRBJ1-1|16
CASSEWPGEGGTEAFF
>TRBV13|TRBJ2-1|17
CASSLEGAGTVYNEQFF
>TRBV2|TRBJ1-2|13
CASSRDGAYGYTF
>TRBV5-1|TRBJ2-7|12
CASSRTSYEQYF
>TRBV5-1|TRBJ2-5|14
CASSLVGLGETQYF
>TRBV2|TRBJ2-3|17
CASSSTQDMRGTDTQYF
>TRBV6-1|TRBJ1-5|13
CASSQGQDQPQHF
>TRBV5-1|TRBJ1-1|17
CASSPKGAGSRNTEAFF
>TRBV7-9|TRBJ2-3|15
CASSFGTGATDTQYF
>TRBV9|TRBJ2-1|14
CASTLAGGLNEQFF
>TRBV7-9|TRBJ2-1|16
CASSSPGSFGQNEQFF
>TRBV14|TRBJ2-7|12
CASSQGRGEQYF
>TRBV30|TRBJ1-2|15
CAWSGGDRANYGYTF
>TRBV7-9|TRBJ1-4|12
CASSLADEKLFF
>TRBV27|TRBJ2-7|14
CASSLGQGMYEQYF